The rows below give T cell receptor beta chains drawn from one sample of a study of glioma-infiltrating T cells. TCRdb reprocessed the multiplex PCR reads with MiXCR, giving one entry per CDR3 protein. This table holds 45,000 or so distinct CDR3 sequences, around 22% found once. What was sequenced was glioma tissue, nonneoplastic brain tissue, or PBMCs (not recorded which). All receptors derive from a human donor with low-grade glioma or glioblastoma, undergoing nonglioma brain surgery, or in good health (not recorded which). Both conserved end residues are part of each CDR3. D genes are given only for firm matches. Size is omitted from some rows. Given values are once, few, many or a class for expanded clones.

clone size: -
J gene: TRBJ2-5
V gene: TRBV3-1
D gene: -
CDR3 DNA: TGTGCCAGAGGTCCCGTTTACGAGACCCAGTACTTC
CDR3 protein: CARGPVYETQYF

clone size: many
J gene: TRBJ1-2
V gene: TRBV4-1
D gene: -
CDR3 DNA: TGCGCCAGCAGCCAAGATGGGGGGTCGAACTATGGCTACACCTTC
CDR3 protein: CASSQDGGSNYGYTF

clone size: many
J gene: TRBJ1-1
V gene: TRBV27
D gene: -
CDR3 DNA: TGTGCCAGCAGTTTCCTTGGCATTGACGGAAACACTGAAGCTTTCTTT
CDR3 protein: CASSFLGIDGNTEAFF

clone size: many
J gene: TRBJ2-3
V gene: TRBV2
D gene: TRBD2
CDR3 DNA: TGTGCCAGAAATGGCCCACTAGCGGCTAGCACAGATACGCAGTATTTT
CDR3 protein: CARNGPLAASTDTQYF

clone size: large
J gene: TRBJ1-6
V gene: TRBV27
D gene: -
CDR3 DNA: TGTGCCAGCAGTTTCCGGGAGAGTAATTCACCCCTCCACTTT
CDR3 protein: CASSFRESNSPLHF

clone size: few
J gene: TRBJ2-5
V gene: TRBV18
D gene: -
CDR3 DNA: TGTGCCAGCTCAGAGGGAGGAGGATTGCAAGAGACCCAGTACTTC
CDR3 protein: CASSEGGGLQETQYF

clone size: few
J gene: TRBJ2-1
V gene: TRBV12-5
D gene: TRBD2
CDR3 DNA: TGTGCTAGTGGTTTCCCCCTCGGGGGGGGCTCCTACAATGAGCAGTTCTTC
CDR3 protein: CASGFPLGGGSYNEQFF

clone size: -
J gene: TRBJ1-1
V gene: TRBV28
D gene: TRBD1
CDR3 DNA: TGTGTTAGCAGTTTAGGGGCAGGGGGCATGAACACTGAAGCTTTCTTT
CDR3 protein: CVSSLGAGGMNTEAFF

clone size: many
J gene: TRBJ1-5
V gene: TRBV12-3/TRBV12-4
D gene: -
CDR3 DNA: TGTGCCAGCAGCCGCGACCGCTCGGGGCAGCCCCAGCATTTT
CDR3 protein: CASSRDRSGQPQHF

clone size: many
J gene: TRBJ1-5
V gene: TRBV4-1
D gene: -
CDR3 DNA: TGCGCCAGCAGCGCAAAAGGGGTATATCAGCCCCAGCATTTT
CDR3 protein: CASSAKGVYQPQHF

clone size: many
J gene: TRBJ2-3
V gene: TRBV5-1
D gene: TRBD2
CDR3 DNA: TGCGCCAGCAGCTTGGAGACTAGCGGTGGCGATACGCAGTATTTT
CDR3 protein: CASSLETSGGDTQYF

clone size: many
J gene: TRBJ2-3
V gene: TRBV9
D gene: -
CDR3 DNA: TGTGCCAGCAGCGTAGATACATCAGATACGCAGTATTTT
CDR3 protein: CASSVDTSDTQYF

clone size: many
J gene: TRBJ1-2
V gene: TRBV10-1
D gene: -
CDR3 DNA: TGCGCCAGCAGTGAGGACGGTCTCTCTGGCTACACCTTC
CDR3 protein: CASSEDGLSGYTF

clone size: many
J gene: TRBJ2-2
V gene: TRBV2
D gene: -
CDR3 DNA: TGTGCCAGCAGTGAATTTCCCGGAGGGAACACCGGGGAGCTGTTTTTT
CDR3 protein: CASSEFPGGNTGELFF

clone size: few
J gene: TRBJ2-7
V gene: TRBV29-1
D gene: TRBD2
CDR3 DNA: TGCAGCGGTATGACTAGCGGGAGGTCTTACGAGCAGTACTTC
CDR3 protein: CSGMTSGRSYEQYF

clone size: once
J gene: TRBJ1-5
V gene: TRBV19
D gene: -
CDR3 DNA: TGTGTTAGTAGTATTATACTGAATAGCAATCAGCCCCAGCATTTT
CDR3 protein: CVSSIILNSNQPQHF

clone size: many
J gene: TRBJ2-7
V gene: TRBV20-1
D gene: TRBD2
CDR3 DNA: TGCAGTGCCGAAACAATCACGATAGCGGGAGCGAACTACGAGCAGTACTTC
CDR3 protein: CSAETITIAGANYEQYF

clone size: many
J gene: TRBJ2-5
V gene: TRBV4-1
D gene: TRBD2
CDR3 DNA: TGCGCCAGCAGCCTAGGGACTAGCGGACAAGAGACCCAGTACTTC
CDR3 protein: CASSLGTSGQETQYF

clone size: many
J gene: TRBJ2-1
V gene: TRBV6-1
D gene: TRBD2
CDR3 DNA: TGTGCCAGCAGTTGGGGACTAGCGGGGGGGCAGCTCTACAATGAGCAGTTCTTC
CDR3 protein: CASSWGLAGGQLYNEQFF

clone size: once
J gene: TRBJ1-5
V gene: TRBV15
D gene: -
CDR3 DNA: TGTGCCACCAGCAGTTTATTCCTCCGGACGGGAAGCAATCAGCCCCAGCATTTT
CDR3 protein: CATSSLFLRTGSNQPQHF

clone size: few
J gene: TRBJ2-1
V gene: TRBV29-1
D gene: TRBD2
CDR3 DNA: TGCAGCGTTGGGACTAGCGGAGGCCGTTCCTACAATGAGCAGTTCTTC
CDR3 protein: CSVGTSGGRSYNEQFF

clone size: many
J gene: TRBJ1-1
V gene: TRBV19
D gene: -
CDR3 DNA: TGTGCCAGTAATCGAGGGCGACGGATGAACACTGAAGCTTTCTTT
CDR3 protein: CASNRGRRMNTEAFF

clone size: many
J gene: TRBJ1-1
V gene: TRBV7-2
D gene: -
CDR3 DNA: TGTGCCAGCAGCTTACAGGCCCATAGGGGCACTGAAGCTTTCTTT
CDR3 protein: CASSLQAHRGTEAFF

clone size: -
J gene: TRBJ2-5
V gene: TRBV10-2
D gene: -
CDR3 DNA: TGCGCCAGCAGCAGAAACAACCAAGAGACCCAGTACTTC
CDR3 protein: CASSRNNQETQYF

clone size: few
J gene: TRBJ2-1
V gene: TRBV29-1
D gene: -
CDR3 DNA: TGCAGCGTTGTCTGGGTGGATGAGCAGTTCTTC
CDR3 protein: CSVVWVDEQFF

clone size: -
J gene: TRBJ2-7
V gene: TRBV2
D gene: TRBD2
CDR3 DNA: TGTGCCAGCAGCGATGGACTAGCGGGTGATTACGAGCAGTACTTC
CDR3 protein: CASSDGLAGDYEQYF

clone size: many
J gene: TRBJ1-4
V gene: TRBV20-1
D gene: -
CDR3 DNA: TGCAGTGCCCCCGGGAAAGACGGCAATGAAAAACTGTTTTTT
CDR3 protein: CSAPGKDGNEKLFF

clone size: many
J gene: TRBJ2-3
V gene: TRBV20-1
D gene: TRBD1
CDR3 DNA: TGCAGTGCTAGAGTACCGGGGACAGGCACAGATACGCAGTATTTT
CDR3 protein: CSARVPGTGTDTQYF

clone size: many
J gene: TRBJ1-5
V gene: TRBV14
D gene: TRBD1
CDR3 DNA: TGTGCCAGCAGCCCTTCCGGGACAGGCAATCAGCCCCAGCATTTT
CDR3 protein: CASSPSGTGNQPQHF

clone size: many
J gene: TRBJ1-5
V gene: TRBV11-2
D gene: TRBD1
CDR3 DNA: TGTGCCAGCAGCTTGGGACAGTATCAGCCCCAGCATTTT
CDR3 protein: CASSLGQYQPQHF

clone size: many
J gene: TRBJ1-1
V gene: TRBV18
D gene: -
CDR3 DNA: TGTGCCAGCTCACGCGACCAGGGGAACACTGAAGCTTTCTTT
CDR3 protein: CASSRDQGNTEAFF

clone size: once
J gene: TRBJ2-1
V gene: TRBV4-1
D gene: -
CDR3 DNA: TGCGCCAGCACCAACCCGGGCACCTACAATGAGCAGTTCTTC
CDR3 protein: CASTNPGTYNEQFF

clone size: many
J gene: TRBJ1-1
V gene: TRBV20-1
D gene: -
CDR3 DNA: TGCAGTGCTAGCGGGGGCTGGGCGAACACTGAAGCTTTCTTT
CDR3 protein: CSASGGWANTEAFF

clone size: many
J gene: TRBJ2-7
V gene: TRBV7-9
D gene: -
CDR3 DNA: TGTGCCAGCAGCTTAGGGACGGGGACGAGGGAGCAGTACTTC
CDR3 protein: CASSLGTGTREQYF

clone size: many
J gene: TRBJ1-2
V gene: TRBV6-6
D gene: -
CDR3 DNA: TGTGCCAGCAGTTACGCCCTGACCGGGAGCTATGGCTACACCTTC
CDR3 protein: CASSYALTGSYGYTF

clone size: many
J gene: TRBJ2-1
V gene: TRBV2
D gene: -
CDR3 DNA: TGTGCCAGCAGTGAAGCGCTTATTAATCACTTC
CDR3 protein: CASSEALINHF

clone size: many
J gene: TRBJ1-1
V gene: TRBV6-6
D gene: -
CDR3 DNA: TGTGCCAGCAGTTACAAAAGGGGGGCAGCTATGAACTCTGAAGCTTTCTTT
CDR3 protein: CASSYKRGAAMNSEAFF